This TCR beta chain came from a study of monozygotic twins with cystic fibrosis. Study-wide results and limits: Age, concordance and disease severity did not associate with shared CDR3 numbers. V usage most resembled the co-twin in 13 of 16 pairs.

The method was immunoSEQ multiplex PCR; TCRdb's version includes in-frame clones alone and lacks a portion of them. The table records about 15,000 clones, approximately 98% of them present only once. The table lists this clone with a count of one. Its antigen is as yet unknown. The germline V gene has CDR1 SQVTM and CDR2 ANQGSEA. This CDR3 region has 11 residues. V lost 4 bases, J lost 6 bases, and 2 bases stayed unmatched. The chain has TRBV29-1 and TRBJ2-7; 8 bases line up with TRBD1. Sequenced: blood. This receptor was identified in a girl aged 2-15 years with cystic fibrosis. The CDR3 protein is CSVGTGIEQYF. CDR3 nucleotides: TGCAGCGTTGGGACAGGGATCGAGCAGTACTTC.